This TCR beta chain was recovered during a study of CD8 T cells in ankylosing spondylitis. Points from the study as a whole: Apparently characteristic of ankylosing spondylitis blood was a TCR beta motif (about eight highly homologous variants).

From germline, CDR1 is MRHNA and CDR2 SNTAGT. The CDR3 consists of 14 residues. V dropped 3 bases and J dropped 0 bases, with 6 bases sitting between them. In this sample, this clonotype turned up many times. As yet, its antigen is unknown. TCRdb ran MiXCR on the 5' RACE reads and lists one entry per CDR3 protein. Of 330,000 or so distinct CDR3 sequences in the sample, 8% were seen once. The chain employs TRBV6-4 and TRBJ2-1; no reliable D call. This clonotype originated in a male donor with ankylosing spondylitis. Sequenced sample: blood, either unsorted or a sorted T cell fraction (not recorded which). CDR3 sequence reads: CASSEQSSYNEQFF. For the CDR3, the DNA is TGTGCCAGCAGTGAACAAAGCTCCTACAATGAGCAGTTCTTC.